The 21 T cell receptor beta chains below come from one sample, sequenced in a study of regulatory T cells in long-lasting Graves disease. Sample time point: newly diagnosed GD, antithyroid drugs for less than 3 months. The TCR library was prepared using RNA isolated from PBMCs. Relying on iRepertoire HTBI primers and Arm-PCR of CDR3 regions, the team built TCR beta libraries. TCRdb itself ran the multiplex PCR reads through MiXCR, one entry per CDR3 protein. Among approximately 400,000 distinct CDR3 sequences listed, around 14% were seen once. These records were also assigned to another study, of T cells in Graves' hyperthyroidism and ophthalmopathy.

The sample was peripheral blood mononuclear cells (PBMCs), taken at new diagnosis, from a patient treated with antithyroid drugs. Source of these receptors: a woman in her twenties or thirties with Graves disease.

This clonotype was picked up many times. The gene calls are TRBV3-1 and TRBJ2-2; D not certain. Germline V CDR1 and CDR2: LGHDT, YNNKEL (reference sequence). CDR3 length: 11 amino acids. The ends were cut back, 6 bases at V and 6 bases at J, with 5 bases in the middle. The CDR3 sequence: CASSYPGELFF. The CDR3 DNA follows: TGTGCCAGCAGTTACCCCGGGGAGCTGTTTTTT.

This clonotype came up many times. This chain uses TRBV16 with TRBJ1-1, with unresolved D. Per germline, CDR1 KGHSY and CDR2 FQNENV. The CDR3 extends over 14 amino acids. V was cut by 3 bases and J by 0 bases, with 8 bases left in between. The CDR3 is CASSQPSLNTEAFF. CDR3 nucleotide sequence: TGTGCCAGCAGCCAGCCCAGTTTGAACACTGAAGCTTTCTTT.

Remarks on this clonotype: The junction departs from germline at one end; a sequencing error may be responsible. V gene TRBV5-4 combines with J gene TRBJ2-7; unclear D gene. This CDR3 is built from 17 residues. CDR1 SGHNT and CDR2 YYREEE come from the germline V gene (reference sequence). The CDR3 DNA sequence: TGCGCCAGCAGCCAAGATCCCCCAGACGGTAAGGCCTACGAGCAGTACTTC. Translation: CASSQDPPDGKAYEQYF.

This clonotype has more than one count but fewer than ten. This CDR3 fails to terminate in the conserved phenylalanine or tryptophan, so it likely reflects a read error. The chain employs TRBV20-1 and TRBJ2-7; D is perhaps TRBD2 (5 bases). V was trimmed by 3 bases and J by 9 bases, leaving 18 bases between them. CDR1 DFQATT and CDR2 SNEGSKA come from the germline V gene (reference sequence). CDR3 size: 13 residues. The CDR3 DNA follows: TGCAGTGCTAGGTCCGGCGGCGGGTTCGGGCAGTACCTC. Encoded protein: CSARSGGGFGQYL.

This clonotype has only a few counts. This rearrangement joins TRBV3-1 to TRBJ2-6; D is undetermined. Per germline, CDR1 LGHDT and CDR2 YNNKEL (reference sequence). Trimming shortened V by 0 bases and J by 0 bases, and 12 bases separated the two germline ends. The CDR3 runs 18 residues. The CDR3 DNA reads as TGTGCCAGCAGCCAAGAAGGACGGATTGACTCTGGGGCCAACGTCCTGACTTTC. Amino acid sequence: CASSQEGRIDSGANVLTF. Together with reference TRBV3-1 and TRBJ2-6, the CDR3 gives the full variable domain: DTAVSQTPKYLVTQMGNDKSIKCEQNLGHDTMYWYKQDSKKFLKIMFSYNNKELIINETVPNRFSPKSPDKAHLNLHINSLELGDSAVYFCASSQEGRIDSGANVLTFGAGSRLTVL.

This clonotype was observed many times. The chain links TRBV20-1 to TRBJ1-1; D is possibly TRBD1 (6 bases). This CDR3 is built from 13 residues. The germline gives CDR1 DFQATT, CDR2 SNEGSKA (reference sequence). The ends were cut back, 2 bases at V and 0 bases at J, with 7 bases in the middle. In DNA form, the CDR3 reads TGCAGTGCTAGACAGGGGTTGAACACTGAAGCTTTCTTT. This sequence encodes CSARQGLNTEAFF.

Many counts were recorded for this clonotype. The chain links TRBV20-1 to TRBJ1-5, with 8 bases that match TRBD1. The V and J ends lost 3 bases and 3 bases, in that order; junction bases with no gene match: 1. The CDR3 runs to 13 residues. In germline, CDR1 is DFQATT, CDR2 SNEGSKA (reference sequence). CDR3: CSARTGVNQPQHF. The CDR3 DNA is TGCAGTGCTAGGACAGGGGTCAATCAGCCCCAGCATTTT.

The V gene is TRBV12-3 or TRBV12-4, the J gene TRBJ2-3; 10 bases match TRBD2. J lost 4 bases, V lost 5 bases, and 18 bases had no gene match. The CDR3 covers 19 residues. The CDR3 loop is CASSNPLALAGAESDTQYF. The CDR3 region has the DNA TGTGCCAGCAGTAACCCTCTCGCCCTAGCGGGGGCTGAGTCAGATACGCAGTATTTT.

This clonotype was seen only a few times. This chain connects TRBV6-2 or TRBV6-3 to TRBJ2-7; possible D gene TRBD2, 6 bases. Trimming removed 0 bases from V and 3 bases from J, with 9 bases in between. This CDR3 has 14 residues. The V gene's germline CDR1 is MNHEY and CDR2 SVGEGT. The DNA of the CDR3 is TGTGCCAGCAGTTACTCGGGACTCCACTACGAGCAGTACTTC. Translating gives CASSYSGLHYEQYF.

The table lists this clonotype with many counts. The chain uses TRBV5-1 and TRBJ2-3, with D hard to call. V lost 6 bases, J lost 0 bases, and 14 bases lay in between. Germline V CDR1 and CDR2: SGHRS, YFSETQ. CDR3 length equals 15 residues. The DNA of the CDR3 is TGCGCCAGCAAAGATTGGGGTGCTAGCACAGATACGCAGTATTTT. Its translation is CASKDWGASTDTQYF.

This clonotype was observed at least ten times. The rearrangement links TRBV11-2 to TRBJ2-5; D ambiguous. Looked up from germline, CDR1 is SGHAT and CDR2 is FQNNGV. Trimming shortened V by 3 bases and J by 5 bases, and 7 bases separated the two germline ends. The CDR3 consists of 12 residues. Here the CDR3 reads CASSFSYETQYF. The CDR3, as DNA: TGTGCCAGCAGCTTCAGTTACGAGACCCAGTACTTC.

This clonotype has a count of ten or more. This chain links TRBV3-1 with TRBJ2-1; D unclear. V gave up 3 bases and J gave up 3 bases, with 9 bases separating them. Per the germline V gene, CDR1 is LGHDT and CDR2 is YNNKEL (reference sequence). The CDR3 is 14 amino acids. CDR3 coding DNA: TGTGCCAGCAGCCATGGAACCCGCTACAATGAGCAGTTCTTC. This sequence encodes CASSHGTRYNEQFF.

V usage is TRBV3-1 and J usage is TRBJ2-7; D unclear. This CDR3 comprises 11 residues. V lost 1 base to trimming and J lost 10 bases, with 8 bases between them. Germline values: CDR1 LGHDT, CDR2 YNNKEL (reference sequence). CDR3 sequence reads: CASSQVGFQYF. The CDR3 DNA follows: TGTGCCAGCAGCCAAGTGGGGTTCCAGTACTTC.

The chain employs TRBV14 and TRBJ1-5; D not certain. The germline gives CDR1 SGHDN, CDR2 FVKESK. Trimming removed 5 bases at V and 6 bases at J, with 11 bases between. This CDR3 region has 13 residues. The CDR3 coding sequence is TGTGCCAGCAGCACCCAAACCGGTCAGCCCCAGCATTTT. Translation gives CASSTQTGQPQHF.

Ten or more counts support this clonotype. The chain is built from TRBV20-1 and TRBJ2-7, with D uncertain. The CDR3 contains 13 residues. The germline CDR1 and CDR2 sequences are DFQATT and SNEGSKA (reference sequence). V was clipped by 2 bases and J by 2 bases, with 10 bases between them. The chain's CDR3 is CSARSTGAYEQYF. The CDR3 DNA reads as TGCAGTGCTAGATCCACGGGCGCCTACGAGCAGTACTTC.

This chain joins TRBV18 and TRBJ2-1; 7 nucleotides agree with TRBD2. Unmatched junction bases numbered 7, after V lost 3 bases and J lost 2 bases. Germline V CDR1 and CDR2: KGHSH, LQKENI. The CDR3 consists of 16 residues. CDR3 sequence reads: CASSPPGGLPYNEQFF. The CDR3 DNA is TGTGCCAGCTCACCCCCGGGGGGATTGCCCTACAATGAGCAGTTCTTC.

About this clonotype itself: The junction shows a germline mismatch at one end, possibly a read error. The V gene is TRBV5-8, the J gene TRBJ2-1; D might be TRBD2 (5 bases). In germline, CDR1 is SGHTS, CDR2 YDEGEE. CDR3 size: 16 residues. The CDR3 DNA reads TGCGCCAGCAGCCAAGTCTATGGAGGTGCCTACAATGAGCAGTTCTTC. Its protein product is CASSQVYGGAYNEQFF.

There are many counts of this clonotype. The CDR3 sequence is CASSTQPGVGGGYTF. The DNA of the CDR3 is TGTGCCAGCAGCACACAGCCAGGGGTCGGAGGTGGCTACACCTTC. The chain carries TRBV9 and TRBJ1-2; D is perhaps TRBD1 (6 bases). Germline V gene lookup returns CDR1 SGDLS and CDR2 YYNGEE. CDR3 size: 15 residues. The germline V and J ends were trimmed by 4 bases and 7 bases, with 20 bases remaining between them.

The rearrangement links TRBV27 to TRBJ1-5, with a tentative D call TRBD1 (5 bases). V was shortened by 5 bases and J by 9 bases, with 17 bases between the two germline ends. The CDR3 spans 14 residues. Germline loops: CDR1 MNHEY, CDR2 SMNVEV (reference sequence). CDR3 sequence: CASSPDTAWRPQHF. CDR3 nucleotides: TGTGCCAGCAGTCCGGACACTGCCTGGAGGCCCCAGCATTTT.

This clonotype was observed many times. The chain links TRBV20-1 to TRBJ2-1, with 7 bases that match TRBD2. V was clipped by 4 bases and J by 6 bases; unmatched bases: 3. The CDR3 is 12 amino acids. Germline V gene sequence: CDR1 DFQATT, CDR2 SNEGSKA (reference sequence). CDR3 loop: CSATSGGNEQFF. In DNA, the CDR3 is TGCAGTGCTACTAGCGGTGGCAATGAGCAGTTCTTC.

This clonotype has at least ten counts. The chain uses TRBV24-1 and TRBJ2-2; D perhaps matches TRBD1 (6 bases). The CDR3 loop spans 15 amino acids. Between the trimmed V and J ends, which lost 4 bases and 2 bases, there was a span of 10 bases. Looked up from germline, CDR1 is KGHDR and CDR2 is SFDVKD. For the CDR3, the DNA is TGTGCCACCAGTGACGGGACAAGAAACACCGGGGAGCTGTTTTTT. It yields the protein CATSDGTRNTGELFF.